Listed here are 12 T cell receptor beta chains from one sample, sequenced in a study of PD-L1 blockade in urothelial cancer. TCRdb's copy holds only in-frame clones and misses some; the assay was immunoSEQ multiplex PCR. Found here are 100,000 or so clones, around 93% of them singletons; the top ten hold approximately 1%. This specimen was PBMCs, taken around atezolizumab (anti-PD-L1) treatment. The receptors were gathered from a woman aged 80 or older with urothelial cancer.

This clone was detected once. CDR3 amino acids: CATSRDGGARKADTQYF. The CDR3 DNA reads TGTGCCACCAGCAGAGATGGGGGCGCGAGGAAGGCAGATACGCAGTATTTT. J is TRBJ2-3 and V is TRBV15, with a tentative D call TRBD1 (6 bases). Germline loops: CDR1 LNHNV, CDR2 YYDKDF (reference sequence). V lost 0 bases and J 4 bases, leaving 17 bases between the germline ends. The CDR3 spans 17 residues.

The chain joins TRBV9 to TRBJ1-2; 7 nucleotides line up with TRBD1. The CDR3 totals 14 residues. The J segment lost 2 bases and the V segment lost 3 bases, leaving 4 bases of the junction unmatched. Looked up from germline, CDR1 is SGDLS and CDR2 is YYNGEE. The CDR3, as DNA: TGTGCCAGCAGCGACCCCAGGGGGAACTATGGCTACACCTTC. This translates into CASSDPRGNYGYTF.

This clone was detected a few times. The CDR3 region has the DNA TGTGCCAGCAGTTACTCAAAGGGCGGGAGCACTGAAGCTTTCTTT. Amino acid sequence: CASSYSKGGSTEAFF. The chain is built from TRBV6-5 and TRBJ1-1; D remains ambiguous. Germline CDR1 reads MNHEY; CDR2 reads SVGAGI. The CDR3 is 15 amino acids. V shed 0 bases and J shed 4 bases, with 12 bases lying between them.

The rearrangement uses TRBV5-1 and TRBJ1-1, with TRBD1 as a possible D gene (6 bases). Germline-derived CDR1 and CDR2 are SGHRS and YFSETQ. V shed 0 bases and J shed 5 bases, with 14 bases lying between them. The CDR3 is 15 residues long. CDR3 in DNA: TGCGCCAGCAGCTTGGGCGACAGGACGGGGACTGAAGCTTTCTTT. This codes for CASSLGDRTGTEAFF.

The chain links TRBV9 to TRBJ1-2; 11 bases align to TRBD1. CDR3 length equals 17 residues. V was clipped by 4 bases and J by 4 bases; unmatched bases: 12. CDR1 is SGDLS, CDR2 YYNGEE, per germline. CDR3 residues: CASSPRDRGLPSYGYTF. CDR3 DNA: TGTGCCAGCAGCCCTCGGGACAGGGGGTTGCCGTCCTATGGCTACACCTTC.

The chain couples TRBV15 to TRBJ1-3; 9 bases are a match to TRBD1. This CDR3 spans 21 amino acids. Looked up from germline, CDR1 is LNHNV and CDR2 is YYDKDF (reference sequence). V trimming: 4 bases; J trimming: 1 base; junction bases outside the gene matches: 20. CDR3 in DNA: TGTGCCACCAGCAATATTAGATGGGGAAAACAGGGGGCTCCTTCTGGAAACACCATATATTTT. Protein product: CATSNIRWGKQGAPSGNTIYF.

This chain connects TRBV27 to TRBJ2-1; 8 bases agree with TRBD1. CDR1 is MNHEY, CDR2 SMNVEV, per germline (reference sequence). The CDR3 is 15 amino acids. V shed 5 bases, J shed 9 bases, and the junction held 12 bases outside the gene matches. Here the CDR3 reads CASSPPGGARGEQFF. CDR3 bases: TGTGCCAGCAGTCCCCCAGGGGGCGCGAGGGGTGAGCAGTTCTTC.

This sequence joins TRBV5-4 and TRBJ1-1, with 9 bases that match TRBD1. Trimming took 0 bases from V and 0 from J; bases not matched to a gene: 3. Germline CDR1 and CDR2: SGHNT and YYREEE (reference sequence). CDR3 length: 16 residues. The DNA of the CDR3 is TGTGCCAGCAGCTTGGGACAGGGGGGGGTGAACACTGAAGCTTTCTTT. The encoded protein is CASSLGQGGVNTEAFF.

Only one count was recorded for this clone. The chain recombines TRBV7-7 with TRBJ2-7; perhaps TRBD1 as D (6 bases). The germline CDR1 and CDR2 sequences are SSHAT and FNYEAQ (reference sequence). The CDR3 is 14 amino acids. V lost 6 bases and J 0 bases, leaving 12 bases between the germline ends. The CDR3 DNA reads as TGTGCCAGCAGTCCCGACAGGAGCTCCTACGAGCAGTACTTC. Its protein is CASSPDRSSYEQYF.

This chain joins TRBV10-3 and TRBJ2-3; 9 bases fit TRBD2. This CDR3 is built from 17 residues. Per the germline V gene, CDR1 is ENHRY and CDR2 is SYGVKD. With V trimmed by 6 bases and J by 3 bases, 13 bases remained unmatched. The CDR3 coding sequence is TGTGCCATCAGCCCGACGTTAGCGGGAGCTGGTACAGATACGCAGTATTTT. This codes for CAISPTLAGAGTDTQYF.

The V and J genes are TRBV7-2 and TRBJ2-7; 7 nucleotides match TRBD2. The V segment lost 5 bases and the J segment 1 base; nucleotides outside the gene matches: 5. Germline assignment: CDR1 SGHTA and CDR2 FQGNSA. The CDR3 has 14 amino acids. This CDR3 reads CASSRLATSYEQYF. The CDR3 DNA follows: TGTGCCAGCAGCCGACTAGCAACATCCTACGAGCAGTACTTC. The whole variable domain, filled in from reference TRBV7-2 and TRBJ2-7, reads GAGVSQSPSNKVTEKGKDVELRCDPISGHTALYWYRQSLGQGLEFLIYFQGNSAPDKSGLPSDRFSAERTGGSVSTLTIQRTQQEDSAVYLCASSRLATSYEQYFGPGTRLTVT.

This chain uses TRBV28 with TRBJ2-1; TRBD2 matches 12 bases. The CDR3 is made up of 14 amino acids. Germline CDR1 is MDHEN and CDR2 is SYDVKM. After removal of 8 bases from V and 4 bases from J, the junction contained 3 bases not matched to a gene. CDR3 protein: CASETSGSYNEQFF. CDR3 coding DNA: TGTGCCAGCGAGACTAGCGGGAGTTACAATGAGCAGTTCTTC.